These 28 T cell receptor beta chains were sequenced from one sample in a study of graft-versus-host responses after intestinal transplantation. Their antigens remain unidentified. Only in-frame clones appear in the TCRdb table, and some are missing; sequencing was by immunoSEQ multiplex PCR. The table includes tens of thousands of clones, around 91% detected once. The material was unstimulated CD8+ T cells sorted from spleen or lymph node cells, obtained before intestinal transplant. These receptors were collected from a human donor who received an intestinal transplant.

V and J are TRBV10-2 and TRBJ1-3; TRBD1 is a possible D gene (6 bases). The V end was cut by 8 bases, the J end by 0 bases, with 14 bases between. The CDR3 covers 15 residues. Per germline, CDR1 WSHSY and CDR2 SAAADI. This chain's CDR3 is CASRGQQTSGNTIYF. In DNA form, the CDR3 reads TGCGCCAGCCGCGGACAGCAGACCTCTGGAAACACCATATATTTT.

The chain joins TRBV12-5 to TRBJ2-3; 8 nucleotides line up with TRBD2. The CDR3 contains 14 residues. The germline V gene has CDR1 LGHNT and CDR2 FRNRAP. Trimming cost V 8 bases and J 2 bases; bases outside gene matches: 6. CDR3 amino acids: CASRAGGHTDTQYF. The CDR3 coding sequence is TGTGCTAGTCGGGCGGGGGGACACACAGATACGCAGTATTTT. The entire variable domain, with the rest obtained from reference TRBV12-5 and TRBJ2-3, is as follows: DARVTQTPRHKVTEMGQEVTMRCQPILGHNTVFWYRQTMMQGLELLAYFRNRAPLDDSGMPKDRFSAEMPDATLATLKIQPSEPRDSAVYFCASRAGGHTDTQYFGPGTRLTVL.

The chain joins TRBV4-1 to TRBJ1-2; the match to TRBD1 covers 7 bases. The CDR3 extends over 12 amino acids. With 8 bases clipped from V and 4 bases from J, the junction kept 4 bases outside the gene matches. Germline V gene data show CDR1 as MGHRA and CDR2 as YSYEKL. CDR3 in DNA: TGCGCCAGCGGGACAGAGATCTATGGCTACACCTTC. Amino acid sequence: CASGTEIYGYTF.

The V call is TRBV5-1, the J call TRBJ1-2; TRBD1 agrees at 9 bases. The CDR3 covers 16 residues. The germline gives CDR1 SGHRS, CDR2 YFSETQ. V lost 4 bases and J lost 4; bases outside the gene matches: 11. This CDR3 is CASSADRDRAVYGYTF. CDR3 nucleotide sequence: TGCGCCAGCAGCGCCGACCGGGACAGGGCGGTCTATGGCTACACCTTC.

The chain employs TRBV5-1 and TRBJ2-3; tentative D call: TRBD2 (6 bases). Trimming left V 5 bases short and J 0 bases short, with 19 bases between. The CDR3 covers 17 residues. CDR1 and CDR2 from the germline V gene are SGHRS and YFSETQ. CDR3 protein: CASRTGTWVSSTDTQYF. The CDR3 nucleotides read TGCGCCAGCAGGACCGGGACTTGGGTGTCTAGCACAGATACGCAGTATTTT.

The rearrangement links TRBV6-1 to TRBJ2-1; D may be TRBD1 (6 bases). Trimming shortened V by 3 bases and J by 1 base, and 10 bases separated the two germline ends. The CDR3 is made up of 15 amino acids. The germline gives CDR1 MNHNS, CDR2 SASEGT. The CDR3 reads CASSEYRGSYNEQFF. Written as DNA, the CDR3 is TGTGCCAGCAGTGAGTATAGGGGGTCCTACAATGAGCAGTTCTTC.

The genes are TRBV9 and TRBJ2-3; weak D call: TRBD2 (6 bases). Germline loops: CDR1 SGDLS, CDR2 YYNGEE. Trimming stripped 0 bases from V and 6 bases from J, with 11 bases between. The CDR3 has 14 amino acids. In DNA form, the CDR3 reads TGTGCCAGCAGCGTAGGAGGTGGGGGGGATACGCAGTATTTT. Its translation: CASSVGGGGDTQYF.

The chain employs TRBV5-6 and TRBJ2-1; maybe TRBD1 (5 bases). The germline V gene encodes CDR1 SGHDT and CDR2 YYEEEE. V was cut by 4 bases and J by 0 bases, with 17 bases left in between. The CDR3 runs 17 residues. The CDR3 sequence: CASSQGPPDHSYNEQFF. DNA of the CDR3: TGTGCCAGCAGCCAGGGCCCCCCAGACCACTCCTACAATGAGCAGTTCTTC.

This chain joins TRBV5-6 and TRBJ1-2, with no clear D. Germline V gives CDR1 SGHDT, CDR2 YYEEEE. There are 13 residues in the CDR3. V gave up 5 bases and J gave up 6 bases, with 14 bases separating them. This chain's CDR3 is CASRTGSPDGYTF. CDR3 sequence (DNA): TGTGCCAGCAGAACCGGGTCCCCCGATGGCTACACCTTC.

This clone has a single count. The V gene is TRBV25-1, the J gene TRBJ1-2; perhaps TRBD1 as D (5 bases). Deletions cut 4 bases from V and 8 bases from J, with 23 bases between. The CDR3 has 16 residues. CDR1 is MGHDK and CDR2 is SYGVNS in the germline V gene. The CDR3 nucleotides read TGTGCCAGCAGTGGAATTGAGGAGGCGGGGCCCGGCGGCTACACCTTC. Residues: CASSGIEEAGPGGYTF.

The chain combines TRBV4-1 with TRBJ2-1; D perhaps matches TRBD2 (7 bases). The germline CDR1 and CDR2 sequences are MGHRA and YSYEKL. The CDR3 is 13 residues long. Trimming pared 0 bases from V and 10 bases from J, leaving 10 bases between. Here the CDR3 reads CASSQDGGGEQFF. CDR3 DNA: TGCGCCAGCAGCCAAGATGGGGGGGGCGAGCAGTTCTTC.

The rearrangement joins TRBV9 to TRBJ2-1; the D is unclear. The CDR3 has 14 residues. The V end lost 1 base, the J end lost 4 bases, and 9 bases lay between the germline ends. Germline CDR1 and CDR2: SGDLS and YYNGEE. In DNA form, the CDR3 reads TGTGCCAGCAGCGTACCTACTACATACAATGAGCAGTTCTTC. Translating it yields CASSVPTTYNEQFF.

This sequence joins TRBV27 and TRBJ2-7; TRBD2 aligns across 8 bases. There are 15 residues in the CDR3. The V gene end was trimmed by 6 bases and the J gene end by 3 bases; junction bases not matched to a gene: 10. Looked up from germline, CDR1 is MNHEY and CDR2 is SMNVEV (reference sequence). CDR3 nucleotide sequence: TGTGCCAGCAGCCTATCTATCGGGGGGGGCTACGAGCAGTACTTC. Its protein is CASSLSIGGGYEQYF.

The rearrangement uses TRBV11-2 and TRBJ1-2; 7 bases fit TRBD1. Germline assignment: CDR1 SGHAT and CDR2 FQNNGV. The CDR3 sequence is 13 residues long. The V and J ends lost 6 bases and 5 bases, in that order; junction bases with no gene match: 6. The CDR3 spells CASSLGQYYGYTF. As DNA, the CDR3 is TGTGCCAGCAGTTTGGGACAGTATTATGGCTACACCTTC.

The chain employs TRBV10-2 and TRBJ1-1; D gene uncertain. V was trimmed by 6 bases and J by 0 bases, leaving 5 bases between them. The V gene's germline CDR1 is WSHSY and CDR2 SAAADI. This CDR3 comprises 12 residues. Here the CDR3 reads CASRNMNTEAFF. CDR3 DNA: TGCGCCAGCAGAAATATGAACACTGAAGCTTTCTTT.

The chain is built from TRBV10-3 and TRBJ1-2; TRBD1 is a possible D gene (5 bases). CDR1 and CDR2 from the germline V gene are ENHRY and SYGVKD. The CDR3 loop spans 16 amino acids. Trimming took 0 bases from V and 1 from J, leaving 12 bases between them. This chain's CDR3 is CAISESTGDLNYGYTF. Here the CDR3 DNA reads TGTGCCATCAGTGAGTCGACGGGGGACCTTAACTATGGCTACACCTTC.

This clone came up once. This chain links TRBV7-3 with TRBJ2-7; D is perhaps TRBD1 (7 bases). This CDR3 contains 14 residues. With 3 bases removed from V and 4 bases from J, the gap between germline ends came to 13 bases. CDR1 and CDR2 from the germline V gene are SGHTA and FQGTGA. CDR3 sequence (DNA): TGTGCCAGCAGCTTCGGGGCAGGGGGGTACGAGCAGTACTTC. Its protein is CASSFGAGGYEQYF.

The chain carries TRBV6-1 and TRBJ2-7, with D unresolved. There are 14 residues in the CDR3. V gave up 2 bases and J gave up 3 bases, with 11 bases separating them. Germline-derived CDR1 and CDR2 are MNHNS and SASEGT. The CDR3 sequence: CASSETIGLYEQYF. CDR3 nucleotides: TGTGCCAGCAGTGAAACTATAGGCCTCTACGAGCAGTACTTC.

A few counts support this clone. The gene calls are TRBV10-2 and TRBJ1-5; TRBD1 agrees at 8 bases. The CDR3 has 14 residues. CDR1 is WSHSY, CDR2 SAAADI, per germline. Trimming at V came to 2 bases and at J to 4 bases, leaving 1 base not matched to a gene. The CDR3 DNA is TGCGCCAGCAGTGAGGACAGGGGTAATCAGCCCCAGCATTTT. It yields the protein CASSEDRGNQPQHF.

The genes are TRBV11-2 and TRBJ2-7; perhaps TRBD1 as D (6 bases). V was cut by 3 bases and J by 3 bases, with 9 bases left in between. Per the germline V gene, CDR1 is SGHAT and CDR2 is FQNNGV. The CDR3 is made up of 13 amino acids. This chain's CDR3 is CASSFGGGYEQYF. In DNA, the CDR3 is TGTGCCAGCAGCTTTGGGGGCGGCTACGAGCAGTACTTC.

This rearrangement joins TRBV6-5 to TRBJ2-5; D remains ambiguous. Germline V gene data show CDR1 as MNHEY and CDR2 as SVGAGI. The length of the CDR3 is 13 residues. Trimming cost V 6 bases and J 5 bases, with 13 bases left between them. For the CDR3, the DNA is TGTGCCAGCAGCTTAACCGTCGGGGAGACCCAGTACTTC. This sequence encodes CASSLTVGETQYF.

The chain links TRBV13 to TRBJ2-7; D may be TRBD2 (6 bases). CDR1 and CDR2 (germline): PRHDT, FYEKMQ (reference sequence). The CDR3 covers 15 residues. Deletions cut 0 bases from V and 4 bases from J, with 13 bases between. Written as DNA, the CDR3 is TGTGCCAGCAGCTTAGGCGTCGCTGGGGGGTACGAGCAGTACTTC. Its protein is CASSLGVAGGYEQYF.

The rearrangement uses TRBV7-6 and TRBJ1-2, with 7 bases fitting TRBD1. Germline V gene data show CDR1 as SGHVS and CDR2 as FNYEAQ. CDR3 length: 13 amino acids. V lost 3 bases, J lost 10 bases, and 8 bases stayed unmatched. CDR3 protein: CASSLAAGTDYTF. The CDR3 region has the DNA TGTGCCAGCAGCTTGGCAGCCGGGACAGACTACACCTTC.

This clone was observed once. V gene TRBV14 combines with J gene TRBJ2-7; 9 nucleotides align to TRBD1. CDR3 length: 13 amino acids. The ends lost 5 bases at V and 4 bases at J; junction bases unmatched: 3. Germline-derived CDR1 and CDR2 are SGHDN and FVKESK. CDR3 amino acids: CASSNRGLYEQYF. CDR3 coding DNA: TGTGCCAGCAGCAACAGGGGGCTTTACGAGCAGTACTTC.

This chain connects TRBV7-6 to TRBJ2-1; 13 bases are shared with TRBD2. V lost 2 bases, J lost 2 bases, and 12 bases stayed unmatched. Germline V CDR1 and CDR2: SGHVS, FNYEAQ. The CDR3 has 20 amino acids. The CDR3 DNA is TGTGCCAGCAGCTTATCCTCTACTAGCGGGGGGGCCGAAACCTACAATGAGCAGTTCTTC. Protein sequence: CASSLSSTSGGAETYNEQFF.

The CDR3 DNA reads as TGTGCCAGCACCGGGACAGGGGGACAGGGCGGGGAGCTGTTTTTT. This translates into CASTGTGGQGGELFF. The chain joins TRBV9 to TRBJ2-2; 11 bases are a match to TRBD1. CDR1 SGDLS and CDR2 YYNGEE come from the germline V gene. This CDR3 contains 15 residues. The V gene end was trimmed by 6 bases and the J gene end by 7 bases; junction bases not matched to a gene: 8.

The rearrangement links TRBV29-1 to TRBJ1-3; the match to TRBD1 covers 8 bases. V trimming: 4 bases; J trimming: 3 bases; junction bases outside the gene matches: 17. This CDR3 comprises 18 residues. Germline CDR1 SQVTM, CDR2 ANQGSEA. CDR3 protein: CSVVGSTSGGRGGNTIYF. The CDR3 DNA reads TGCAGCGTTGTTGGGTCGACATCAGGGGGCAGAGGTGGAAACACCATATATTTT. Full variable domain (outside the CDR3, taken from reference TRBV29-1 and TRBJ1-3): SAVISQKPSRDICQRGTSLTIQCQVDSQVTMMFWYRQQPGQSLTLIATANQGSEATYESGFVIDKFPISRPNLTFSTLTVSNMSPEDSSIYLCSVVGSTSGGRGGNTIYFGEGSWLTVV.

This chain connects TRBV4-1 to TRBJ2-7; D possibly corresponds to TRBD1 (5 bases). Germline CDR1 and CDR2: MGHRA and YSYEKL. The germline V and J ends were trimmed by 1 base and 0 bases, with 10 bases remaining between them. CDR3 length: 15 amino acids. CDR3 loop: CASSQGQGGSYEQYF. CDR3 DNA: TGCGCCAGCAGCCAAGGCCAGGGCGGCTCCTACGAGCAGTACTTC.